The T cell receptor (beta chain) described here comes from a study of blood T cell repertoires in COVID-19. Study-level background: Specimens from acute and convalescent COVID-19 originated in the United States, Italy and Spain. PBMCs, B-cell-depleted T cells, or T cells were the source of the cDNA or gDNA that made up the material.

The CDR3 totals 15 residues. In germline, CDR1 is MNHNY, CDR2 SVGAGI (reference sequence). After removal of 7 bases from V and 4 bases from J, the junction contained 13 bases not matched to a gene. Authors' processing steps: Amplified reference gene primers provided the basis for estimating nucleated cell counts. The data were produced by immunoSEQ multiplex PCR, yet TCRdb's version contains in-frame clones alone and is incomplete. V, J and clone size were drawn from that table, and D and trimming were deduced from the DNA. The sample consists of some 450,000 clones, around 89% of them appearing once. Seattle's enrolled individuals joined amid active infection and were then monitored longitudinally.

The receptor was isolated from a woman aged 45-59 years with COVID-19, enrolled during active disease. This chain uses TRBV6-6 with TRBJ2-7, with TRBD1 matching 7 bases. The specimen sequenced was peripheral blood. CDR3 amino acids: CASTSGTAFGYEQYF. CDR3 DNA sequence: TGTGCCAGCACCTCCGGGACAGCGTTTGGGTACGAGCAGTACTTC.